These 18 T cell receptor beta chains share one sample of origin, sequenced in a study of post-analysis software for immune sequencing data. Their antigen targets remain unknown. cDNA libraries for TCR beta contained unique molecular identifiers. TCRdb reprocessed the PCR reads with MiXCR, giving one entry per CDR3 protein. Of 600,000 to 750,000 distinct CDR3 sequences in the sample, over 45% were seen once. Study-level findings and limits: Controls had lower frequencies than patients of four or five TRBV segments, which included TRBV5-6, TRBV5-1 and TRBV20-1.

The sequenced sample consisted of blood. These receptors all stem from a girl aged 2-10 years with multiple sclerosis.

The CDR3: CASSYLRDRGVYF. CDR3 DNA: TGTGCCAGCAGCTATCTCCGGGACAGGGGTGTGTACTTC. The rearrangement uses TRBV12-3 or TRBV12-4 and TRBJ2-7; TRBD1 agrees at 10 bases. The J segment lost 12 bases and the V segment lost 6 bases, leaving 11 bases of the junction unmatched. This CDR3 is built from 13 residues.

This sequence joins TRBV27 and TRBJ2-1; a possible D gene is TRBD2 (5 bases). The ends were cut back, 5 bases at V and 4 bases at J, with 15 bases in the middle. The CDR3 is 15 residues long. Per germline, CDR1 MNHEY and CDR2 SMNVEV (reference sequence). CDR3 sequence (DNA): TGTGCCAGCAGTCCCCAGAAGGGCGGGTACAATGAGCAGTTCTTC. Translation gives CASSPQKGGYNEQFF.

The chain combines TRBV20-1 with TRBJ1-2; TRBD1 is a possible D gene (6 bases). Germline V lookup: CDR1 DFQATT, CDR2 SNEGSKA (reference sequence). The CDR3 is 14 residues long. V was shortened by 6 bases and J by 0 bases, with 14 bases between the two germline ends. The CDR3 nucleotides are TGCAGTGCCGCTGCGACAGGCGCTAACTATGGCTACACCTTC. Its translation: CSAAATGANYGYTF.

The chain recombines TRBV27 with TRBJ2-1; D unclear. Germline loops: CDR1 MNHEY, CDR2 SMNVEV (reference sequence). V lost 8 bases, J lost 0 bases, and 11 bases lay in between. The CDR3 totals 14 residues. CDR3 loop: CASSRPDSYNEQFF. CDR3 bases: TGTGCCAGCTCCCGACCCGACTCCTACAATGAGCAGTTCTTC.

The rearrangement links TRBV28 to TRBJ2-5; 7 bases are a match to TRBD2. The CDR3 has 13 residues. Germline V CDR1 and CDR2: MDHEN, SYDVKM. With 5 bases clipped from V and 11 bases from J, the junction kept 11 bases outside the gene matches. CDR3 sequence (DNA): TGTGCCAGCAGTCCCCTGGGGGGGTTGGGGCAGTACTTC. It specifies CASSPLGGLGQYF. The entire variable domain, with the rest obtained from reference TRBV28 and TRBJ2-5, is as follows: DVKVTQSSRYLVKRTGEKVFLECVQDMDHENMFWYRQDPGLGLRLIYFSYDVKMKEKGDIPEGYSVSREKKERFSLILESASTNQTSMYLCASSPLGGLGQYFGPGTRLLVL.

The rearrangement uses TRBV5-1 and TRBJ2-7, with 15 nucleotides matching TRBD2. Germline V CDR1 and CDR2: SGHRS, YFSETQ. This CDR3 has 16 residues. The V and J ends lost 4 bases and 5 bases, in that order; junction bases with no gene match: 7. The CDR3 is CASSQWTSGRGHEQYF. The CDR3 region has the DNA TGCGCCAGCAGCCAATGGACTAGCGGGAGGGGCCACGAGCAGTACTTC.

The chain employs TRBV20-1 and TRBJ2-7; D might be TRBD1 (6 bases). The CDR3 runs 12 residues. The V end was cut by 7 bases, the J end by 1 base, with 11 bases between. The germline gives CDR1 DFQATT, CDR2 SNEGSKA (reference sequence). This chain's CDR3 is CSVDGQSYEQYF. In DNA form, the CDR3 reads TGCAGTGTCGACGGACAGTCCTACGAGCAGTACTTC.

This clonotype was found a few times. This chain connects TRBV4-3 to TRBJ2-1, with TRBD2 matching over 10 bases. In germline, CDR1 is LGHNA, CDR2 YSLEER. The CDR3 totals 18 residues. J lost 9 bases, V lost 0 bases, and 14 bases had no gene match. The CDR3 DNA is TGCGCCAGCAGCCAAGATCTGAGAGCGGGGGGGCTTGGCGGTGAGCAGTTCTTC. Amino acid sequence: CASSQDLRAGGLGGEQFF.

This clonotype has only a few counts. The CDR3 region is CASSLQGNSYEQYF. As DNA, the CDR3 is TGTGCCAGCAGCCTACAGGGGAACTCCTACGAGCAGTACTTC. The chain employs TRBV7-9 and TRBJ2-7; 7 nucleotides agree with TRBD1. The CDR3 has 14 amino acids. V lost 5 bases and J lost 0; bases outside the gene matches: 4. CDR1 and CDR2 (germline): SEHNR, FQNEAQ (reference sequence). The variable domain in full, with the rest retrieved from reference TRBV7-9 and TRBJ2-7, is DTGVSQNPRHKITKRGQNVTFRCDPISEHNRLYWYRQTLGQGPEFLTYFQNEAQLEKSRLLSDRFSAERPKGSFSTLEIQRTEQGDSAMYLCASSLQGNSYEQYFGPGTRLTVT.

This rearrangement joins TRBV29-1 to TRBJ2-7; a weak D match, TRBD1 (5 bases). Judging by the DNA end, TRBJ2-5 fits better; the J call may be wrong. CDR1 is SQVTM, CDR2 ANQGSEA, per germline. The CDR3 runs to 12 residues. CDR3: CSAADNSETQYF. The CDR3 DNA is TGCAGCGCCGCGGACAACTCGGAGACCCAGTACTTC.

V gene TRBV2 combines with J gene TRBJ1-2, with 8 bases matching TRBD1. The V and J ends lost 5 bases and 8 bases, in that order; junction bases with no gene match: 13. The CDR3 totals 15 residues. CDR1 SNHLY and CDR2 FYNNEI come from the germline V gene. Here the CDR3 reads CASSRSWTGQQGYTF. DNA of the CDR3: TGTGCCAGCAGTCGATCCTGGACAGGGCAGCAAGGCTACACCTTC.

The V gene is TRBV9, the J gene TRBJ2-4; tentatively, D is TRBD1 or TRBD2 (6 bases each). The DNA end lines up better with TRBJ2-7; the J call may be wrong. Germline CDR1 and CDR2: SGDLS and YYNGEE. The CDR3 runs 16 residues. CDR3 coding DNA: TGTGCCAGCAGCCGGGTGGGGGGCCGAGTATTGTCCGAGCAGTACTTC. It specifies CASSRVGGRVLSEQYF.

The J gene is TRBJ2-1, the V gene TRBV27, with TRBD2 matching over 8 bases. Germline V gives CDR1 MNHEY, CDR2 SMNVEV (reference sequence). The J segment lost 5 bases and the V segment lost 5 bases, leaving 5 bases of the junction unmatched. The CDR3 loop spans 14 amino acids. As DNA, the CDR3 is TGTGCCAGCAGTAGCGGGACTAGACACAATGAGCAGTTCTTC. Protein: CASSSGTRHNEQFF.

This clonotype has just one count. The chain carries TRBV7-9 and TRBJ2-1; D is unresolved. V was cut by 2 bases and J by 10 bases, with 21 bases left in between. The CDR3 extends over 16 amino acids. Germline CDR1 and CDR2: SEHNR and FQNEAQ (reference sequence). CDR3 sequence (DNA): TGTGCCAGCAGCTTAATGCCAAACCCCAAATTTGGCGAGCAGTTCTTC. Translated, it gives CASSLMPNPKFGEQFF.

The chain links TRBV7-6 to TRBJ2-3; TRBD2 matches at 11 bases. The V segment lost 5 bases and the J segment 2 bases; nucleotides outside the gene matches: 6. CDR3 length equals 16 residues. From germline, CDR1 is SGHVS and CDR2 FNYEAQ. CDR3 DNA sequence: TGTGCCAGCAGCCCCTCTAGCGGGGGGACCACAGATACGCAGTATTTT. Translated: CASSPSSGGTTDTQYF.

This rearrangement joins TRBV29-1 to TRBJ1-5; D is unresolved. CDR1 is SQVTM and CDR2 is ANQGSEA in the germline V gene. V shed 5 bases and J shed 3 bases, with 11 bases lying between them. This CDR3 comprises 13 residues. CDR3 region: CSVKWAINQPQHF. The CDR3 nucleotides read TGCAGCGTTAAGTGGGCCATCAATCAGCCCCAGCATTTT.

The J gene is TRBJ2-1, the V gene TRBV6-6; perhaps D is TRBD1 or TRBD2 (5 bases each). The germline V and J ends were trimmed by 6 bases and 5 bases, with 14 bases remaining between them. This CDR3 spans 14 amino acids. Germline CDR1 MNHNY, CDR2 SVGAGI (reference sequence). Here the CDR3 reads CASSTGDGNNEQFF. In nucleotides, the CDR3 is TGTGCCAGCAGCACCGGGGACGGAAACAATGAGCAGTTCTTC.

The J gene is TRBJ1-2, the V gene TRBV7-9; perhaps TRBD1 as D (6 bases). The CDR3 spans 15 residues. Germline CDR1 and CDR2: SEHNR and FQNEAQ (reference sequence). The V and J ends lost 1 base and 7 bases respectively, with 16 bases between them. DNA for the CDR3: TGTGCCAGCAGCTTAGAGGACAGCCGGAGGAGTGGCTACACCTTC. It codes for CASSLEDSRRSGYTF.